One sample yielded the 4 T cell receptor beta chains listed below, sequenced in a study of shared clonotypes between healthy human individuals. Measured with immunoSEQ multiplex PCR; TCRdb has only the in-frame clones, and not every one. The data contain hundreds of thousands of clones, about 96% of them singletons. CD8 cells classed as naive were CD45RO-negative and positively selected for CCR7, excluding terminally differentiated effector memory CD45RA+ cells. Sequencing was performed on naive CD8+ T cells sorted from blood. These receptors all stem from a woman aged 30 to 39 in good health.

This sequence joins TRBV19 and TRBJ2-3; D may correspond to TRBD1 or TRBD2 (6 bases each). Germline V CDR1 and CDR2: LNHDA, SQIVND (reference sequence). The V end was cut by 5 bases, the J end by 2 bases, with 14 bases between. The CDR3 extends over 15 amino acids. The CDR3 coding sequence is TGTGCCAGTAGTTTCCTAGGGGGGTACACAGATACGCAGTATTTT. The encoded protein is CASSFLGGYTDTQYF.

The rearrangement links TRBV5-4 to TRBJ1-6, with TRBD1 as a possible D gene (5 bases). V lost 3 bases and J lost 14, with 27 bases in between. The CDR3 is made up of 17 amino acids. CDR1 and CDR2 from the germline V gene are SGHNT and YYREEE (reference sequence). CDR3 coding DNA: TGTGCCAGCAGCTCCCCGGCAGGGCGGGGCCGCACCGGGGCCCTCCACTTT. Protein product: CASSSPAGRGRTGALHF.

The chain couples TRBV27 to TRBJ2-2; 10 bases are shared with TRBD1. The CDR3 is 14 residues long. V was clipped by 9 bases and J by 4 bases; unmatched bases: 5. CDR1 MNHEY and CDR2 SMNVEV come from the germline V gene (reference sequence). The CDR3 DNA follows: TGTGCCAGTGGTAGGACAGGGGGCACCGGGGAGCTGTTTTTT. This sequence encodes CASGRTGGTGELFF.

The chain combines TRBV6-5 with TRBJ2-7, with D possibly TRBD2 on 5 matching bases. Germline assignment: CDR1 MNHEY and CDR2 SVGAGI. V lost 0 bases to trimming and J lost 3 bases, with 9 bases between them. The CDR3 is made up of 14 amino acids. The CDR3 region is CASSYSDSDYEQYF. In DNA, the CDR3 is TGTGCCAGCAGTTACTCGGACTCAGACTACGAGCAGTACTTC.